This T cell receptor (beta chain) was retrieved from a study of T-cell memory formation after mild COVID-19. Notes on the study in general: Second-wave clones with a day 37 peak had unconfirmed SARS-CoV-2 specificity. Pre-infection memory showed some responding clones, and this suggested that cross-reactive memory joined.

Trimming left V 1 base short and J 4 bases short, with 11 bases between. Germline V gives CDR1 SGHDN, CDR2 FVKESK. This CDR3 spans 14 amino acids. TCRalpha and TCRbeta libraries used 5'RACE with constant-segment primers and UMIs. TCRdb passed the 5' RACE reads through MiXCR, listing each CDR3 protein once. The sample has about 340,000 distinct CDR3 sequences, 13% seen once. To note about this clonotype: Its antigen is currently unknown.

This rearrangement joins TRBV14 to TRBJ2-7, with a possible D match to TRBD2 (5 bases). This clonotype was sampled from a man in his late teens or twenties who had mild COVID-19 (a few samples of this study predate the infection). Cell type and time point are not known. The sample consisted of PBMCs or a T cell subset sorted from them (not recorded which). The CDR3 bases are TGTGCCAGCAGCCAAGTTGCCGGACTTTACGAGCAGTACTTC. It yields the protein CASSQVAGLYEQYF.